The next 19 T cell receptor beta chains were all read from a single sample in a study of cytomegalovirus exposure and HLA in healthy donors. Here immunoSEQ multiplex PCR was the method, and the copy in TCRdb shows in-frame clones only, minus some. The sample includes 300,000 to 400,000 clones, approximately 90% of them seen just once. Sequenced material: PBMCs. These TCRs come from a woman aged 18-29 years in good health and CMV-seronegative.

There are a few counts of this clone. V usage is TRBV6-6 and J usage is TRBJ1-2, with TRBD1 matching over 9 bases. In germline, CDR1 is MNHNY, CDR2 SVGAGI (reference sequence). V gave up 6 bases and J gave up 1 base; unmatched junction bases: 6. The CDR3 consists of 15 residues. The CDR3 reads CASSLPDRGNYGYTF. The CDR3 coding sequence is TGTGCCAGCAGCCTCCCGGACAGGGGTAACTATGGCTACACCTTC.

DNA for the CDR3: TGCGCCAGCAGCTCAAGTAGTAGCGGGGTGATAAATGAGCAGTTCTTC. This gives the protein CASSSSSSGVINEQFF. The rearrangement joins TRBV5-1 to TRBJ2-1, with 8 positions matching TRBD2. Germline CDR1 SGHRS, CDR2 YFSETQ. The CDR3 is 16 amino acids. Trimming took 3 bases from V and 7 from J; bases not matched to a gene: 12.

The V gene is TRBV4-1, the J gene TRBJ1-3; unclear D gene. The V end lost 1 base, the J end lost 0 bases, and 10 bases lay between the germline ends. The CDR3 length is 16 residues. Germline assignment: CDR1 MGHRA and CDR2 YSYEKL. The CDR3 coding sequence is TGCGCCAGCAGCCAAGGGCCAGGTCGCTCTGGAAACACCATATATTTT. Amino acid sequence: CASSQGPGRSGNTIYF.

CDR3 sequence (DNA): TGTGCCAGCAGCCTCTCCCATGCGGGGGGGCGTAGTGAGCAGTTCTTC. This codes for CASSLSHAGGRSEQFF. This rearrangement joins TRBV9 to TRBJ2-1, with TRBD2 identical over 9 bases. CDR3 length: 16 residues. J gave up 9 bases and V 4 bases, and 14 bases lay outside the gene matches. Germline V lookup: CDR1 SGDLS, CDR2 YYNGEE.

Note on this clone: Mismatch with germline at one junction end may stem from a read error. The chain couples TRBV28 to TRBJ2-1, with 10 bases identical to TRBD2. Looked up from germline, CDR1 is MDHEN and CDR2 is SYDVKM. The CDR3 sequence is 17 residues long. This CDR3 is CASSHSHKRLAGPFTLF. CDR3 in DNA: TGTGCCAGCAGTCACTCCCACAAACGACTAGCGGGTCCCTTTACGCTCTTC. Looking up the rest from reference TRBV28 and TRBJ2-1 gives the full variable domain: DVKVTQSSRYLVKRTGEKVFLECVQDMDHENMFWYRQDPGLGLRLIYFSYDVKMKEKGDIPEGYSVSREKKERFSLILESASTNQTSMYLCASSHSHKRLAGPFTLFGPGTRLTVL.

The V gene is TRBV27, the J gene TRBJ2-2; tentatively, D is TRBD1 (5 bases). V dropped 5 bases and J dropped 4 bases, with 11 bases sitting between them. The CDR3 consists of 14 residues. Germline V gives CDR1 MNHEY, CDR2 SMNVEV (reference sequence). CDR3 DNA sequence: TGTGCCAGCAGTCTCTACAGGTTCACCGGGGAGCTGTTTTTT. It specifies CASSLYRFTGELFF.

The chain links TRBV9 to TRBJ1-2, with D perhaps matching TRBD1 (5 bases). Germline-derived CDR1 and CDR2 are SGDLS and YYNGEE. The V end was cut by 2 bases, the J end by 1 base, with 6 bases between. This CDR3 region has 13 residues. The CDR3 DNA follows: TGTGCCAGCAGCGTGACAGATAACTATGGCTACACCTTC. Its protein is CASSVTDNYGYTF.

This clone appeared once. V usage is TRBV5-6 and J usage is TRBJ2-1, with a possible D match to TRBD2 (5 bases). From germline, CDR1 is SGHDT and CDR2 YYEEEE. Deletions cut 0 bases from V and 8 bases from J, with 15 bases between. The CDR3 is 15 residues long. CDR3 protein: CASSLVPGSGYEQFF. In nucleotides, the CDR3 is TGTGCCAGCAGCTTGGTGCCCGGTTCGGGGTATGAGCAGTTCTTC.

V usage is TRBV6-1 and J usage is TRBJ2-3; 10 bases fit TRBD2. The junction had 12 bases not matched to a gene; V was cut back by 1 base and J by 11 bases. Germline loops: CDR1 MNHNS, CDR2 SASEGT. This CDR3 is built from 16 residues. CDR3 in DNA: TGTGCCAGCAGTGAAGGGGCTAGCGGGGGCGCCAAAAGGCAGTATTTT. Encoded protein: CASSEGASGGAKRQYF.

About this clone: The sample has other DNA sequences that encode this CDR3 too. The chain joins TRBV5-1 to TRBJ2-5; D remains unclear. V was shortened by 4 bases and J by 2 bases, with 9 bases between the two germline ends. The CDR3 has 13 residues. Germline assignment: CDR1 SGHRS and CDR2 YFSETQ. CDR3: CASSLGQQETQYF. The CDR3 bases are TGCGCCAGCAGCCTTGGGCAACAAGAGACCCAGTACTTC.

The J gene is TRBJ1-5, the V gene TRBV6-1; TRBD1 matches at 8 bases. V lost 7 bases and J lost 5; bases outside the gene matches: 10. Germline CDR1 and CDR2: MNHNS and SASEGT. The CDR3 covers 15 residues. This chain's CDR3 is CASTLDRANYQPQHF. DNA for the CDR3: TGTGCCAGCACCTTGGACAGGGCAAACTATCAGCCCCAGCATTTT.

This clone came up a few times. This sequence joins TRBV11-2 and TRBJ1-2; unclear D gene. The germline gives CDR1 SGHAT, CDR2 FQNNGV. V shed 8 bases and J shed 5 bases, with 9 bases lying between them. CDR3 length equals 11 residues. This chain's CDR3 is CASSTGYGYTF. The CDR3 DNA sequence: TGTGCCAGCTCCACGGGGTATGGCTACACCTTC. The whole variable domain, filled in from reference TRBV11-2 and TRBJ1-2, reads EAGVAQSPRYKIIEKRQSVAFWCNPISGHATLYWYQQILGQGPKLLIQFQNNGVVDDSQLPKDRFSAERLKGVDSTLKIQPAKLEDSAVYLCASSTGYGYTFGSGTRLTVV.

The J gene is TRBJ1-1, the V gene TRBV13; no definite D call. V shed 5 bases and J shed 1 base, with 2 bases lying between them. Germline CDR1 is PRHDT and CDR2 is FYEKMQ (reference sequence). The CDR3 contains 11 residues. The DNA for the CDR3 is TGTGCCAGCAGCCGGAACACTGAAGCTTTCTTT. It specifies CASSRNTEAFF.

V usage is TRBV4-1 and J usage is TRBJ2-7; 9 nucleotides align to TRBD2. Germline V lookup: CDR1 MGHRA, CDR2 YSYEKL. The CDR3 length is 15 residues. V shed 4 bases, J shed 4 bases, and the junction held 8 bases outside the gene matches. CDR3 loop: CASSPSTSGVYEQYF. CDR3 DNA: TGCGCCAGCAGCCCTTCGACTAGCGGAGTTTACGAGCAGTACTTC.

With respect to this clone: Other DNA sequences from this sample encode an identical CDR3 as well. The chain couples TRBV11-2 to TRBJ2-7; 11 bases agree with TRBD1. The germline CDR1 and CDR2 sequences are SGHAT and FQNNGV. The CDR3 consists of 14 residues. The V segment lost 5 bases and the J segment 2 bases; nucleotides outside the gene matches: 2. The CDR3 sequence is CASSLGQGAYEQYF. The CDR3 bases are TGTGCCAGCAGCCTGGGACAGGGGGCCTACGAGCAGTACTTC.

The chain links TRBV7-2 to TRBJ2-1, with D perhaps matching TRBD2 (6 bases). V was clipped by 4 bases and J by 6 bases, with 13 bases between them. The CDR3 sequence is 14 residues long. Germline assignment: CDR1 SGHTA and CDR2 FQGNSA. DNA for the CDR3: TGTGCCAGCAGCTATGGAAGGAGGGTCAATGAGCAGTTCTTC. Its translation is CASSYGRRVNEQFF.

The genes are TRBV21-1 and TRBJ2-1; the table calls TRBD2, which could not be checked here. TRBV21-1 has pseudogene status. The CDR3 runs 17 residues. The CDR3 region has the DNA TGTGCCAGTCGACTAGCGGGGGCGATGAGCTCCTACAATGAGCAGTTCTTC. Translating gives CASRLAGAMSSYNEQFF.

The V and J genes are TRBV4-1 and TRBJ2-3; D not certain. The CDR3 sequence is 14 residues long. The germline gives CDR1 MGHRA, CDR2 YSYEKL. V shed 1 base and J shed 5 bases, with 10 bases lying between them. CDR3 DNA sequence: TGCGCCAGCAGCCAAGGGAGAACCGTAGATACGCAGTATTTT. It encodes CASSQGRTVDTQYF.

CDR3 in amino acids: CASSMGQGRGEQYF. DNA for the CDR3: TGTGCCAGCAGCATGGGACAGGGCCGAGGAGAGCAGTACTTC. This chain uses TRBV5-6 with TRBJ2-7; 9 nucleotides match TRBD1. V trimming: 4 bases; J trimming: 7 bases; junction bases outside the gene matches: 9. Germline lookup yields CDR1 SGHDT and CDR2 YYEEEE. This CDR3 comprises 14 residues.